These T cell receptor beta chains were read from a single sample in a study of radiotherapy plus CTLA-4 blockade in lung cancer. This table comes from immunoSEQ multiplex PCR, and its TCRdb copy is limited to in-frame clones, with some not included. The sample shows around 78,000 clones, 78% of them seen only once. The input for sequencing was peripheral blood, taken from a patient treated with radiotherapy plus ipilimumab. All receptors derive from a human donor with non-small cell lung cancer who had a partial response to radiotherapy plus ipilimumab. Some clones in this sample may be carry-over from other donors' samples. Both conserved end residues are part of each CDR3. A D gene is named only where the DNA matches it firmly.

V gene	D gene	CDR3 protein
TRBV6-5	TRBD2	CASSYDLAGSSGTQYF
TRBV2	TRBD2	CASSGRLGGSTDTQYF
TRBV6-1	NA	CASSPRTARYGYTF
TRBV28	NA	CASSPPGFASGANVLTF
TRBV7-9	NA	CASSSTLDSNEQFF
TRBV7-8	TRBD2	CASSPSGLADTQYF
TRBV18	TRBD2	CASSHRRGNQETQYF
TRBV18	NA	CASSPARTSNYGYTF
TRBV6-5	NA	CASSLRVGTDTQYF
TRBV14	TRBD1	CASSRPGTGVTGAFF
TRBV7-9	NA	CASSLDPGRGYNEQFF